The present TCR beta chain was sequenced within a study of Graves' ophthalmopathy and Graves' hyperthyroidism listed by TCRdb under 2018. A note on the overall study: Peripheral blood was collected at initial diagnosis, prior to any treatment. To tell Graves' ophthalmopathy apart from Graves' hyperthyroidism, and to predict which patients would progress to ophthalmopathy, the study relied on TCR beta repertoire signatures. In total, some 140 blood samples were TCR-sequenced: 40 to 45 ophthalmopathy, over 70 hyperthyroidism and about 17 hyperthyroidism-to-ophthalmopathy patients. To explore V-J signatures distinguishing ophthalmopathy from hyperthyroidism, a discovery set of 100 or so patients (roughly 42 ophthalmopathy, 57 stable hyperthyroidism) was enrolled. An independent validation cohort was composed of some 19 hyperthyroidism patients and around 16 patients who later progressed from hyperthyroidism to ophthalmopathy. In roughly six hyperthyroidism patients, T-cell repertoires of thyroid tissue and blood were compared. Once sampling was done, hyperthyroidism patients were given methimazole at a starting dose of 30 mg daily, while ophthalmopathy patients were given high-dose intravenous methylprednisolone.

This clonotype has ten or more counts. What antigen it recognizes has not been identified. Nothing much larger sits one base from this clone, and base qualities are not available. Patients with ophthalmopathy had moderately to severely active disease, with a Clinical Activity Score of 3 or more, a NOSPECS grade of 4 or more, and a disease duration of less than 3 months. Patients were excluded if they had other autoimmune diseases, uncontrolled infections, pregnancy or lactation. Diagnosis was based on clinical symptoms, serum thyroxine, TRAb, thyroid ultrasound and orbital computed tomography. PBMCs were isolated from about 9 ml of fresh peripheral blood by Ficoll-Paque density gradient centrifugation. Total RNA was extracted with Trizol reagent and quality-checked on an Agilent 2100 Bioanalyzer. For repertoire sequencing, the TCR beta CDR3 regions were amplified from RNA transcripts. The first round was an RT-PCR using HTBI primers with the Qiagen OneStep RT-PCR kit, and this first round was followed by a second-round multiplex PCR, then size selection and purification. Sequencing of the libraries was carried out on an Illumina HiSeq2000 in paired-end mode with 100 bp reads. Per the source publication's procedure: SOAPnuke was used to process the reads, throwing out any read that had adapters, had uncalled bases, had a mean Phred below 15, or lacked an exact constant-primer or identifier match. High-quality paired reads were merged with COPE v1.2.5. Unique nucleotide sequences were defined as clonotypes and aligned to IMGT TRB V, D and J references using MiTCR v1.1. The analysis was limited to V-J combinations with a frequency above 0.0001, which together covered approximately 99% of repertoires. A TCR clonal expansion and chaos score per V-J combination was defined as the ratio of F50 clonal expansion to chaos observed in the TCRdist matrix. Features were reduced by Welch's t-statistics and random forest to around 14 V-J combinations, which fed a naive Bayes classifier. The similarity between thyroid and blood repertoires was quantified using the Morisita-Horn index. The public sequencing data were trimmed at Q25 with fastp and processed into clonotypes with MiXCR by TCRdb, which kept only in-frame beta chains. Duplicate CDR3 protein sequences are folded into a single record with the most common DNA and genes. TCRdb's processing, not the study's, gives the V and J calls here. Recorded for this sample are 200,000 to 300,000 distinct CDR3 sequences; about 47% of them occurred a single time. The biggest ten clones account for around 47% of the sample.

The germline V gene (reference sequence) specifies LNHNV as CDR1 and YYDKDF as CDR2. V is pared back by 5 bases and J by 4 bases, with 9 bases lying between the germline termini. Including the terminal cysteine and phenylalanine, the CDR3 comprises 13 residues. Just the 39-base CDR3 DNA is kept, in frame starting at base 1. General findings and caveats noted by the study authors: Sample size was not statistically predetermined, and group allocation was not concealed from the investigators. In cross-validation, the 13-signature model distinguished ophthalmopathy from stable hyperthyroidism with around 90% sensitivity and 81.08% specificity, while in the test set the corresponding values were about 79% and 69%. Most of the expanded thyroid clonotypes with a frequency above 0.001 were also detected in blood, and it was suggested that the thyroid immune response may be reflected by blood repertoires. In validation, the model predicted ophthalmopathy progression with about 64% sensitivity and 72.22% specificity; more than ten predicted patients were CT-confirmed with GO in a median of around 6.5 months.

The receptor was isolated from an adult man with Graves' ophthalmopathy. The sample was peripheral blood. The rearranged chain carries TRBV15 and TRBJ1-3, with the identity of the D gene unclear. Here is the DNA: TGTGCCACCAGCTCGGGGTCCGGAAACACCATATATTTT. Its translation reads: CATSSGSGNTIYF.